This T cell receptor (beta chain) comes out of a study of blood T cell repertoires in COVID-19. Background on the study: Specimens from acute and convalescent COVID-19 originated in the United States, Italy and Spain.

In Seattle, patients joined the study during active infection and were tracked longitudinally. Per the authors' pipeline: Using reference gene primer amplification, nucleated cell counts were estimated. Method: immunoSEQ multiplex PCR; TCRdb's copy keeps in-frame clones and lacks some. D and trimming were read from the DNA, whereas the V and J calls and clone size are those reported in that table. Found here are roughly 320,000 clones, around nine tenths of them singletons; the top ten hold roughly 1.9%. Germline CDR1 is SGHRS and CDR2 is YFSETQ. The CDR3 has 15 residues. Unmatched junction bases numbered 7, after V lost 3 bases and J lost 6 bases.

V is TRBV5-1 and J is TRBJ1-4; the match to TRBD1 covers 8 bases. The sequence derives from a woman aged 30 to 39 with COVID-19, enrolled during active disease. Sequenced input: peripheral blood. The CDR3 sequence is CASSSSETGDEKLFF. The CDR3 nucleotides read TGCGCCAGCAGCTCCTCCGAGACAGGGGATGAAAAACTGTTTTTT.